This T cell receptor beta chain was sequenced in a study of T-cell reconstitution after alpha-beta-depleted transplantation in children. As it was prepared, the TCRbeta library received unique molecular identifiers. TCRdb re-called the PCR reads through MiXCR, storing one row per CDR3 protein. This table holds about 980,000 distinct CDR3 sequences, about 30% found once. Broader study findings: Some patients' high day-60 TCRbeta diversity was attributed to recipient cells surviving conditioning. Reportedly, alpha-beta T cells present about two months post-transplant originated from several hundred expanded clones of graft origin. It was newly produced T cells that mostly accounted for T-cell counts and diversity one year after transplant.

Regarding this clonotype: Its antigen remains unidentified.

V lost 7 bases to trimming and J lost 1 base; unmatched junction nucleotides: 3. The CDR3 has 12 amino acids. Germline CDR1 reads SQVTM; CDR2 reads ANQGSEA. The starting material was PBMCs, mostly from graft donor cells, obtained 360 days after TCRalphabeta/CD19-depleted stem cell transplant. The J gene is TRBJ1-1, the V gene TRBV29-1, with 7 positions matching TRBD1. The source is a boy in the first two years of life who had a stem cell transplant for SCID, so the T cells may come from the graft donor. CDR3 region: CSGRQGNTEAFF. As DNA, the CDR3 is TGCAGCGGACGACAGGGGAACACTGAAGCTTTCTTT. Together with reference TRBV29-1 and TRBJ1-1, the CDR3 gives the full variable domain: SAVISQKPSRDICQRGTSLTIQCQVDSQVTMMFWYRQQPGQSLTLIATANQGSEATYESGFVIDKFPISRPNLTFSTLTVSNMSPEDSSIYLCSGRQGNTEAFFGQGTRLTVV.